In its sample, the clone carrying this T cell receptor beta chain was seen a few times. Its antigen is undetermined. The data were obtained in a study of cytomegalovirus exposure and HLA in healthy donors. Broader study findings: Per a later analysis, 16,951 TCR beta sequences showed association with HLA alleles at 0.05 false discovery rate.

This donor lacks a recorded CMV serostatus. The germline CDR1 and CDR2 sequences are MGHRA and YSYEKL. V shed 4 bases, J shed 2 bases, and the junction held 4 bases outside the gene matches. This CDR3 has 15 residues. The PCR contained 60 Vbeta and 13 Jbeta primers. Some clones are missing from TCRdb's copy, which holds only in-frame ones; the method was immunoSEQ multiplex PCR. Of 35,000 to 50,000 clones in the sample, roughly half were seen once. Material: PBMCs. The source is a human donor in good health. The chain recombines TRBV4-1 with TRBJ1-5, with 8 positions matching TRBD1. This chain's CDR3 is CASSPPDRGNQPQHF. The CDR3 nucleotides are TGCGCCAGCAGCCCACCGGACAGGGGCAATCAGCCCCAGCATTTT.